This T cell receptor (beta chain) was recorded in a study of T cells in tumors after PD-1 blockade. The wider study: No patient had prior checkpoint blockade, systemic immunosuppression, or radiotherapy within 4 weeks. Blood samples averaged around 120,000 templates (range about 21,000-260,000) and over 35,000 unique clonotypes.

The protocol was immunoSEQ multiplex PCR, while the TCRdb copy is restricted to in-frame clones and leaves out a portion. The table has 50,000 or so clones, 60% to 80% seen once. In germline, CDR1 is MGHRA, CDR2 YSYEKL. The CDR3 contains 15 residues. V was cut by 3 bases and J by 4 bases, with 16 bases left in between. The sample here was PBMCs, taken before anti-PD-1 treatment. The origin of this receptor is a human donor with basal cell carcinoma. The chain recombines TRBV4-1 with TRBJ2-7; weak D call: TRBD2 (5 bases). The CDR3 DNA reads TGCGCCAGCAGCCACCCGGGGAGTAACCAATACGAGCAGTACTTC. Translating gives CASSHPGSNQYEQYF.